This TCR beta chain was recorded in a study of T cell responses to AZD1222 COVID-19 vaccine. Findings and caveats of the study: The donor group comprised mostly white British people and more females; the analysis possibly underestimated clonal diversity. Repertoire samples came only from after the peak T cell response.

With 7 bases removed from V and 3 bases from J, the gap between germline ends came to 11 bases. The V gene's germline CDR1 is KGHDR and CDR2 SFDVKD. The CDR3 totals 13 residues. TCRdb keeps only in-frame clones here, not all; method: immunoSEQ multiplex PCR. The top ten hold 11% of the sample, which has about 180,000 clones, just over 85% seen once. This clone was seen once. Its antigen is unidentified. The clonotype was recovered from an adult who received the AZD1222 COVID-19 vaccine. Sequences were derived from peripheral blood, sampled 28 days after the second AZD1222 dose. The chain is built from TRBV24-1 and TRBJ2-5; maybe TRBD1 (5 bases). CDR3 bases: TGTGCCACCAGCCCCAGGGCCGAAGAGACCCAGTACTTC. It is translated as CATSPRAEETQYF.